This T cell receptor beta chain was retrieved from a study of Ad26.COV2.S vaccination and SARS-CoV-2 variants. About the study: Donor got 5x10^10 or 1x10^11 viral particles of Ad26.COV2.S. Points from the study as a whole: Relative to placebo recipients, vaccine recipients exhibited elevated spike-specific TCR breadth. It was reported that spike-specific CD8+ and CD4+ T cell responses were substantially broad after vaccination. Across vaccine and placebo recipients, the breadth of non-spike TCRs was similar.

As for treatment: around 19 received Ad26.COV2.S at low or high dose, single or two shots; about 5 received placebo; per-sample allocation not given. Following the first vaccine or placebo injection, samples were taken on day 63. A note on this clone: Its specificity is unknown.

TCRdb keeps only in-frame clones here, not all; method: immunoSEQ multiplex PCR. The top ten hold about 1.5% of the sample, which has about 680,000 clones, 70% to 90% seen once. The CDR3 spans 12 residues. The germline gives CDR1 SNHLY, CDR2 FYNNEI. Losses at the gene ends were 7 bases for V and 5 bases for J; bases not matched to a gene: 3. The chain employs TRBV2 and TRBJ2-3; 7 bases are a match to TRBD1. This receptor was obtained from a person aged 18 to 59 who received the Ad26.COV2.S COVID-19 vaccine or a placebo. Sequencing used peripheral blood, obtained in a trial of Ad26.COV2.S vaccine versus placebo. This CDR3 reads CASTDREDTQYF. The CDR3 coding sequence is TGTGCCAGCACTGACAGGGAAGATACGCAGTATTTT.